This TCR beta chain was captured by sequencing in a study of T-cell reconstitution after alpha-beta-depleted transplantation in children (dated by TCRdb to the mid-2010s). Some background on the complete study: The study quantitatively tracked T-cell immune reconstitution after TCRalphabeta/CD19-depleted allogeneic hematopoietic cell transplantation in children using TCR repertoire profiling.

Receptor amplification or capture employed PCR. This sample was sequenced with an Illumina HiSeq 2500. Molecular barcoding was employed in the preparation of TCR libraries, with unique molecular identifiers being used to normalize TCRbeta repertoire quantification. The public reads were reanalyzed by TCRdb: fastp trimming at Q25, MiXCR alignment, in-frame beta chains only. Entries are consolidated by CDR3 protein sequence, retaining the most common genes and DNA. This sample is represented by over 150,000 distinct CDR3 sequences; about 6.4% of them were singletons. The top ten hold roughly 3% of the sample. Taken from the germline V gene, the CDR1 and CDR2 loops are MDHEN and SYDVKM. Measured from the cysteine to the phenylalanine, the CDR3 is 15 residues long. Only CDR3 DNA is held: 45 bases, read in frame from base 1. V and J lose 3 bases and 2 bases, and a span of 14 bases separates them. This clonotype was seen ten or more times. The antigen it recognizes is unknown. Qualities for individual bases were not recorded, and no much larger clone is one base off.

This TCR came from a human donor who donated a stem cell graft to a child with Wiskott-Aldrich syndrome. Sequenced material: PBMCs from the stem cell graft donor, taken from the stem cell graft. The sequence is built from TRBV28 and TRBJ2-7, and TRBD1 may be the D gene, going by 5 matching bases. The sequenced DNA: TGTGCCAGCAGTTTGATCAAACAGGAGCCCTACGAGCAGTACTTC. It is translated as CASSLIKQEPYEQYF.